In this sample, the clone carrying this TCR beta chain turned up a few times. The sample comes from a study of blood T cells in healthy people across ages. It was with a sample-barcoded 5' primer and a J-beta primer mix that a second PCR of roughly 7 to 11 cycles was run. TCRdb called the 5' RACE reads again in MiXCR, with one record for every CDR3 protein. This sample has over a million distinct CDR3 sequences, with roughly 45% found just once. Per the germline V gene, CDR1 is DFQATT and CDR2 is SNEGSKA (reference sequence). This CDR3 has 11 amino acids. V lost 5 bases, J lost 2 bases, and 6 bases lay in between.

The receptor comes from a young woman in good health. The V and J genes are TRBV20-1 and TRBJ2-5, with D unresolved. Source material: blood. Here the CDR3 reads CSASDQETQYF. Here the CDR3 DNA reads TGCAGTGCTTCTGATCAAGAGACCCAGTACTTC.